The 31 T cell receptor beta chains below all came from one sample that was sequenced in a study of blood T cell repertoires in COVID-19. The method was immunoSEQ multiplex PCR; TCRdb's version includes in-frame clones alone and lacks a portion of them. The table has approximately 96,000 clones, 81% seen once. Sequenced input: peripheral blood. The origin of the receptors is a woman older than 75 with acute or convalescent COVID-19.

The J gene is TRBJ1-1, the V gene TRBV7-9; 9 bases match TRBD1. The CDR3 sequence is 15 residues long. In germline, CDR1 is SEHNR, CDR2 FQNEAQ (reference sequence). The V and J ends lost 5 bases and 5 bases, in that order; junction bases with no gene match: 9. The DNA of the CDR3 is TGTGCCAGCAGCCAAGTACAGGGGGCCGAGACTGAAGCTTTCTTT. Protein product: CASSQVQGAETEAFF.

A few counts support this clone. V and J are TRBV24-1 and TRBJ1-2; 7 bases line up with TRBD1. CDR1 is KGHDR and CDR2 is SFDVKD in the germline V gene. The length of the CDR3 is 17 residues. Unmatched junction bases numbered 17, after V lost 3 bases and J lost 8 bases. The CDR3 reads CATSDPSTGTAREGYTF. The CDR3 DNA sequence: TGTGCCACCAGTGATCCCTCAACCGGGACAGCCAGAGAGGGCTACACCTTC.

This chain uses TRBV7-8 with TRBJ1-5; TRBD1 might be the D (6 bases). This CDR3 has 13 amino acids. Germline V gene lookup returns CDR1 SGHVS and CDR2 FQNEAQ. The V and J ends lost 4 bases and 4 bases respectively, with 8 bases between them. Here the CDR3 DNA reads TGTGCCAGCAGCTCGGACAGAAATCAGCCCCAGCATTTT. It translates to CASSSDRNQPQHF.

This clone appeared a single time. The genes are TRBV19 and TRBJ1-2; 7 bases fit TRBD1. This CDR3 comprises 15 residues. The germline gives CDR1 LNHDA, CDR2 SQIVND (reference sequence). The V gene end was trimmed by 4 bases and the J gene end by 3 bases; junction bases not matched to a gene: 8. CDR3 sequence reads: CASSTTTTGYYGYTF. DNA of the CDR3: TGTGCCAGTAGTACCACCACGACAGGGTACTATGGCTACACCTTC.

The chain is built from TRBV12-3 or TRBV12-4 and TRBJ2-7, with 7 bases that match TRBD1. The CDR3 has 13 residues. V lost 5 bases and J lost 0; bases outside the gene matches: 1. CDR3 in DNA: TGTGCCAGCAGTGGGGACAGCTCCTACGAGCAGTACGTC. It specifies CASSGDSSYEQYV.

The rearrangement joins TRBV9 to TRBJ1-2, with D possibly matching TRBD1 (6 bases). Germline V CDR1 and CDR2: SGDLS, YYNGEE. The CDR3 is made up of 13 amino acids. The V end lost 4 bases, the J end lost 6 bases, and 13 bases lay between the germline ends. CDR3 DNA: TGTGCCAGCAGCTCCCGTCAGGGGAATGGCTACACCTTC. It codes for CASSSRQGNGYTF.

The genes are TRBV7-2 and TRBJ1-1, with unresolved D. Germline values: CDR1 SGHTA, CDR2 FQGNSA. V was trimmed by 3 bases and J by 3 bases, leaving 8 bases between them. The CDR3 has 13 residues. CDR3: CASSLSYYTEAFF. The CDR3 DNA sequence: TGTGCCAGCAGCTTGAGCTATTACACTGAAGCTTTCTTT.

This sequence joins TRBV19 and TRBJ2-5, with no clear D. CDR1 and CDR2 (germline): LNHDA, SQIVND (reference sequence). V was trimmed by 4 bases and J by 2 bases, leaving 17 bases between them. The CDR3 loop spans 16 amino acids. As DNA, the CDR3 is TGTGCCAGTAGTACCGGGTCGGCAGTCCTTCAAGAGACCCAGTACTTC. Translated, it gives CASSTGSAVLQETQYF.

V usage is TRBV12-3 or TRBV12-4 and J usage is TRBJ2-2, with D possibly TRBD2 on 5 matching bases. The CDR3 extends over 13 amino acids. V was pared by 3 bases and J by 8 bases, with 10 bases between. Here the CDR3 DNA reads TGTGCCAGCAGTTTCGGGAAGCGTGGGGAGCTGTTTTTT. Translating it yields CASSFGKRGELFF.

V is TRBV3-1 (or the pseudogene TRBV3-2) and J is TRBJ2-7, with 7 bases lining up with TRBD2. The J segment lost 5 bases and the V segment lost 3 bases, leaving 4 bases of the junction unmatched. CDR1 is LGHDT and CDR2 is YNNKEL in the germline V gene (reference sequence). The CDR3 length is 13 residues. Here the CDR3 reads CASSQKGRDEQYF. The CDR3 bases are TGTGCCAGCAGCCAGAAAGGGAGGGACGAGCAGTACTTC.

The chain joins TRBV5-1 to TRBJ2-6, with TRBD1 as a possible D gene (6 bases). Germline CDR1 is SGHRS and CDR2 is YFSETQ. Trimming cost V 5 bases and J 12 bases, with 12 bases left between them. This CDR3 has 12 residues. The CDR3 DNA follows: TGCGCCAGCAGTATACAGGGCGTCGTCCTGACTTTC. Translation: CASSIQGVVLTF.

The genes are TRBV28 and TRBJ1-6; 7 bases map to TRBD1. V lost 4 bases and J lost 4; bases outside the gene matches: 7. The length of the CDR3 is 16 residues. CDR1 is MDHEN and CDR2 is SYDVKM in the germline V gene. The CDR3 nucleotides read TGTGCCAGCAGTTCCGGAACGGGACAGTATAATTCACCCCTCCACTTT. Protein: CASSSGTGQYNSPLHF.

This clone was seen only once. This chain joins TRBV7-9 and TRBJ2-7; 9 positions match TRBD1. The J segment lost 6 bases and the V segment lost 4 bases, leaving 7 bases of the junction unmatched. CDR1 and CDR2 (germline): SEHNR, FQNEAQ (reference sequence). The CDR3 spans 14 residues. The CDR3 spells CASSSGTGPTEQYF. CDR3 DNA: TGTGCCAGCAGCTCCGGGACAGGGCCGACCGAGCAGTACTTC.

This clone was counted between two and nine times. The genes are TRBV11-3 and TRBJ1-4, with D maybe TRBD1 (5 bases). Germline CDR1 SGHNT, CDR2 YENEEA. This CDR3 contains 13 residues. The V end lost 5 bases, the J end lost 3 bases, and 7 bases lay between the germline ends. The CDR3 nucleotides are TGTGCCAGCAGCGCGGGGCCTAATGAAAAACTGTTTTTT. Its translation is CASSAGPNEKLFF. The full variable domain, with the rest looked up from reference TRBV11-3 and TRBJ1-4, is EAGVVQSPRYKIIEKKQPVAFWCNPISGHNTLYWYLQNLGQGPELLIRYENEEAVDDSQLPKDRFSAERLKGVDSTLKIQPAELGDSAVYLCASSAGPNEKLFFGSGTQLSVL.

The CDR3 protein is CASSTKTWGTGVYF. The DNA for the CDR3 is TGTGCCAGCAGTACCAAAACGTGGGGGACAGGGGTATATTTT. The rearrangement links TRBV7-9 to TRBJ1-3; 10 positions agree with TRBD1. The CDR3 is 14 amino acids. Germline V gene lookup returns CDR1 SEHNR and CDR2 FQNEAQ (reference sequence). Trimming at V came to 6 bases and at J to 14 bases, leaving 13 bases not matched to a gene. Together with reference TRBV7-9 and TRBJ1-3, the CDR3 gives the full variable domain: DTGVSQNPRHKITKRGQNVTFRCDPISEHNRLYWYRQTLGQGPEFLTYFQNEAQLEKSRLLSDRFSAERPKGSFSTLEIQRTEQGDSAMYLCASSTKTWGTGVYFGEGSWLTVV.

The chain is built from TRBV19 and TRBJ2-5; TRBD2 matches at 8 bases. Germline CDR1 is LNHDA and CDR2 is SQIVND (reference sequence). After removal of 8 bases from V and 5 bases from J, the junction contained 13 bases not matched to a gene. There are 15 residues in the CDR3. The CDR3 here is CASGNLAGPQETQYF. The CDR3, as DNA: TGTGCCAGTGGAAACTTAGCGGGACCTCAGGAGACCCAGTACTTC.

As concerns this clone: In the same sample, other DNA sequences code for this CDR3. The V and J genes are TRBV5-1 and TRBJ1-2; a weak D match, TRBD1 (6 bases). This CDR3 region has 13 residues. Trimming pared 1 base from V and 3 bases from J, leaving 7 bases between. The germline CDR1 and CDR2 sequences are SGHRS and YFSETQ. The CDR3 DNA reads as TGCGCCAGCAGCTTGTCAGGGGACTATGGCTACACCTTC. Translated, it gives CASSLSGDYGYTF.

This rearrangement joins TRBV28 to TRBJ2-2, with TRBD1 matching over 9 bases. The CDR3 has 14 amino acids. The trim removed 7 bases at V and 4 bases at J, leaving 4 bases unmatched. Germline CDR1 MDHEN, CDR2 SYDVKM. The CDR3 loop reads CASTGTGITGELFF. CDR3 in DNA: TGTGCCAGCACCGGGACAGGGATCACCGGGGAGCTGTTTTTT.

This clone was found once. The gene calls are TRBV12-3 or TRBV12-4 and TRBJ1-5; D perhaps matches TRBD1 (6 bases). V shed 1 base and J shed 9 bases, with 10 bases lying between them. There are 13 residues in the CDR3. The CDR3, as DNA: TGTGCCAGCAGTTTAGACAGGGCAAGGCCCCAGCATTTT. The encoded protein is CASSLDRARPQHF.

This clone has just a few counts. J is TRBJ2-7 and V is TRBV6-5; 10 positions match TRBD2. The germline gives CDR1 MNHEY, CDR2 SVGAGI. This CDR3 is built from 14 residues. Losses at the gene ends were 8 bases for V and 4 bases for J; bases not matched to a gene: 8. The CDR3 here is CASRPIAGGYEQYF. Here the CDR3 DNA reads TGTGCCAGCCGACCCATAGCGGGGGGTTACGAGCAGTACTTC.

This clone was detected a few times. The chain combines TRBV29-1 with TRBJ1-2, with D possibly being TRBD1 (6 bases). This CDR3 is built from 14 residues. The V and J ends lost 3 bases and 7 bases respectively, with 18 bases between them. Per germline, CDR1 SQVTM and CDR2 ANQGSEA. CDR3 sequence (DNA): TGCAGCGTTGAGGACCCGTCGACAGGACGTGGCTACACCTTC. Translating it yields CSVEDPSTGRGYTF.

The CDR3 nucleotides read TGTGCCAGCAGCCAAGTGGAGAGGAGGGGTTATGCTGAAGCTTTCTTT. Its protein is CASSQVERRGYAEAFF. The chain has TRBV3-1 (or the pseudogene TRBV3-2) and TRBJ1-1; D might be TRBD1 (5 bases). There are 16 residues in the CDR3. V lost 1 base and J lost 6, with 18 bases in between. CDR1 is LGHDT, CDR2 YNNKEL, per germline (reference sequence).

The count of this clone is one. The chain links TRBV5-6 to TRBJ1-2, with a tentative D call TRBD1 (6 bases). V lost 6 bases and J lost 5, with 17 bases in between. Per germline, CDR1 SGHDT and CDR2 YYEEEE. The CDR3 sequence is 14 residues long. The CDR3 nucleotides read TGTGCCAGCACCAGAGGGGGACCGCCGTATGGCTACACCTTC. This gives the protein CASTRGGPPYGYTF.

The chain has TRBV18 and TRBJ2-3; 7 bases match TRBD1. The CDR3 contains 16 residues. Germline V gene data show CDR1 as KGHSH and CDR2 as LQKENI. The V and J ends lost 3 bases and 3 bases, in that order; junction bases with no gene match: 9. CDR3 sequence (DNA): TGTGCCAGCTCACCGGACGGGACAGCATTAACAGATACGCAGTATTTT. Encoded protein: CASSPDGTALTDTQYF. The whole variable domain, remainder taken from reference TRBV18 and TRBJ2-3, is NAGVMQNPRHLVRRRGQEARLRCSPMKGHSHVYWYRQLPEEGLKFMVYLQKENIIDESGMPKERFSAEFPKEGPSILRIQQVVRGDSAAYFCASSPDGTALTDTQYFGPGTRLTVL.

V is TRBV5-1 and J is TRBJ1-4; D is possibly TRBD1 (5 bases). There are 16 residues in the CDR3. Germline V lookup: CDR1 SGHRS, CDR2 YFSETQ. The germline V and J ends were trimmed by 2 bases and 5 bases, with 16 bases remaining between them. CDR3 amino acids: CASSLLYGGGNEKLFF. As DNA, the CDR3 is TGCGCCAGCAGCTTACTCTACGGGGGAGGGAATGAAAAACTGTTTTTT.

This chain uses TRBV7-2 with TRBJ1-4; D is perhaps TRBD1 (5 bases). The germline gives CDR1 SGHTA, CDR2 FQGNSA. This CDR3 is 14 amino acids long. With 3 bases removed from V and 7 bases from J, the gap between germline ends came to 12 bases. In DNA form, the CDR3 reads TGTGCCAGCAGCTTGAATAGGCAGGGTGAAAAACTGTTTTTT. Translating it yields CASSLNRQGEKLFF. Using reference TRBV7-2 and TRBJ1-4 for the parts outside the CDR3, the full variable domain is GAGVSQSPSNKVTEKGKDVELRCDPISGHTALYWYRQSLGQGLEFLIYFQGNSAPDKSGLPSDRFSAERTGGSVSTLTIQRTQQEDSAVYLCASSLNRQGEKLFFGSGTQLSVL.

The chain joins TRBV5-4 to TRBJ2-5; tentatively, D is TRBD2 (5 bases). Trimming took 4 bases from V and 3 from J, leaving 10 bases between them. CDR1 is SGHNT and CDR2 is YYREEE in the germline V gene (reference sequence). The CDR3 is 13 amino acids. CDR3 DNA sequence: TGTGCCAGCAGCGGTCCGGGAAAAGAGACCCAGTACTTC. It translates to CASSGPGKETQYF.

The chain joins TRBV10-3 to TRBJ1-1, with a tentative D call TRBD1 (5 bases). This CDR3 region has 14 residues. V was shortened by 0 bases and J by 8 bases, with 13 bases between the two germline ends. CDR1 is ENHRY, CDR2 SYGVKD, per germline. DNA of the CDR3: TGTGCCATCAGTGAGTCAGGAGCAGGGCTAGAAGCTTTCTTT. The encoded protein is CAISESGAGLEAFF.

V and J are TRBV29-1 and TRBJ2-1; a possible D gene is TRBD2 (6 bases). Per germline, CDR1 SQVTM and CDR2 ANQGSEA. The CDR3 covers 15 residues. The V end was cut by 4 bases, the J end by 5 bases, with 18 bases between. CDR3 nucleotide sequence: TGCAGCGTTGCTCGTGGACTACCAACCCACAATGAGCAGTTCTTC. Translated: CSVARGLPTHNEQFF.

The V call is TRBV10-1, the J call TRBJ1-1; no firm D call. V was shortened by 10 bases and J by 3 bases, with 15 bases between the two germline ends. The CDR3 totals 13 residues. CDR1 and CDR2 from the germline V gene are WNHNN and SYGVQD (reference sequence). The CDR3 loop reads CATKAGLDTEAFF. The CDR3 DNA reads as TGCGCCACGAAAGCCGGGTTGGACACTGAAGCTTTCTTT.

This clone is labeled as medium-sized. The rearrangement joins TRBV10-3 to TRBJ1-2; no clear D gene. Germline loops: CDR1 ENHRY, CDR2 SYGVKD. Trimming removed 10 bases at V and 6 bases at J, with 12 bases between. The CDR3 is 11 amino acids. CDR3 in amino acids: CATHGLDGYTF. The CDR3, as DNA: TGTGCCACCCACGGTCTGGATGGCTACACCTTC.